These 10 T cell receptor beta chains originate from one sample sequenced in a study of cytomegalovirus exposure and HLA in healthy donors. Both 60 Vbeta primers and 13 Jbeta primers went into the PCR. This table comes from immunoSEQ multiplex PCR, and its TCRdb copy is limited to in-frame clones, with some not included. The table shows roughly 80,000 clones, with more than 60% occurring only once. The specimen sequenced was PBMCs. Receptors originate from a man aged 50-60 years in good health and CMV-seropositive.

With respect to this clone: At one end, the junction sequence differs from germline, possibly due to a read error. The V and J genes are TRBV7-9 and TRBJ2-1; TRBD2 agrees at 11 bases. CDR1 is SEHNR, CDR2 FQNEAQ, per germline (reference sequence). This CDR3 is 14 amino acids long. The CDR3 DNA reads as TGTGCCAGCAGTTTAGGACTAGCGGGCGATGAGCAGTTCTTC. Translating gives CASSLGLAGDEQFF.

This clone was seen once. The V gene is TRBV4-2, the J gene TRBJ2-7; 8 nucleotides align to TRBD1. Germline V gene sequence: CDR1 LGHNA, CDR2 YNFKEQ. The CDR3 spans 17 residues. The junction had 9 bases not matched to a gene; V was cut back by 1 base and J by 1 base. The CDR3 region is CASSQGGGDRRSYEQYF. The CDR3 DNA reads as TGTGCCAGCAGCCAAGGGGGCGGGGACAGGAGATCCTACGAGCAGTACTTC.

The rearrangement uses TRBV7-9 and TRBJ1-3, with unresolved D. Trimming left V 4 bases short and J 6 bases short, with 13 bases between. There are 14 residues in the CDR3. Germline values: CDR1 SEHNR, CDR2 FQNEAQ (reference sequence). Here the CDR3 DNA reads TGTGCCAGCAGCTCAACCCTAAGTGAAAACACCATATATTTT. It encodes CASSSTLSENTIYF.

DNA for the CDR3: TGTGCCAGCAGATTTCCGGGACAGCTTAACTATGGCTACACCTTC. It specifies CASRFPGQLNYGYTF. The V and J genes are TRBV5-4 and TRBJ1-2; 7 nucleotides agree with TRBD1. The V gene end was trimmed by 5 bases and the J gene end by 1 base; junction bases not matched to a gene: 8. CDR3 length: 15 amino acids. The germline gives CDR1 SGHNT, CDR2 YYREEE (reference sequence). The full variable domain, in which reference TRBV5-4 and TRBJ1-2 provide the parts outside the CDR3, is ETGVTQSPTHLIKTRGQQVTLRCSSQSGHNTVSWYQQALGQGPQFIFQYYREEENGRGNFPPRFSGLQFPNYSSELNVNALELDDSALYLCASRFPGQLNYGYTFGSGTRLTVV.

In the case of this clone: A read error may produce the germline difference seen at one junction end. The chain uses TRBV6-4 and TRBJ1-1; 7 nucleotides line up with TRBD1. Germline CDR1 MRHNA, CDR2 SNTAGT. The CDR3 contains 12 residues. The CDR3 here is CAGRRGPRRAFF. CDR3 in DNA: TGTGCCGGCAGAAGGGGGCCACGGCGAGCTTTCTTT.

This clone was seen a few times. This chain joins TRBV6-5 and TRBJ2-7, with TRBD1 matching over 7 bases. This CDR3 has 15 residues. Trimming took 8 bases from V and 6 from J; bases not matched to a gene: 16. Germline V CDR1 and CDR2: MNHEY, SVGAGI. The CDR3, as DNA: TGTGCCAGCTCAAAAGCCACGGACAGGATCCTCGAGCAGTACTTC. It yields the protein CASSKATDRILEQYF.

V usage is TRBV7-3 and J usage is TRBJ2-3; 14 bases fit TRBD2. The J segment lost 12 bases and the V segment lost 5 bases, leaving 7 bases of the junction unmatched. CDR3 size: 14 residues. Germline-derived CDR1 and CDR2 are SGHTA and FQGTGA. The CDR3 region is CASSTGLAGGDQYF. CDR3 nucleotide sequence: TGTGCCAGCAGCACCGGACTAGCGGGAGGAGATCAGTATTTT.

The chain uses TRBV27 and TRBJ2-3, with 12 bases aligning to TRBD2. Losses at the gene ends were 6 bases for V and 2 bases for J; bases not matched to a gene: 3. Germline V gene sequence: CDR1 MNHEY, CDR2 SMNVEV (reference sequence). This CDR3 spans 15 amino acids. CDR3 sequence: CASRGLAGNTDTQYF. DNA of the CDR3: TGTGCCAGCAGAGGACTAGCGGGGAACACAGATACGCAGTATTTT.

This chain joins TRBV11-2 and TRBJ1-2; 7 bases line up with TRBD1. The V gene end was trimmed by 4 bases and the J gene end by 7 bases; junction bases not matched to a gene: 12. The CDR3 sequence is 15 residues long. Germline V lookup: CDR1 SGHAT, CDR2 FQNNGV. CDR3 region: CASSSPQGISSGYTF. The CDR3 coding sequence is TGTGCCAGCAGCTCACCACAGGGGATTAGCAGTGGCTACACCTTC.

The chain employs TRBV6-6 and TRBJ2-7; 7 bases line up with TRBD2. After removal of 4 bases from V and 5 bases from J, the junction contained 5 bases not matched to a gene. CDR3 length: 13 amino acids. From germline, CDR1 is MNHNY and CDR2 SVGAGI (reference sequence). The CDR3 DNA reads TGTGCCAGCAGTTCTAGCGGAACAGACGAGCAGTACTTC. Translation gives CASSSSGTDEQYF.